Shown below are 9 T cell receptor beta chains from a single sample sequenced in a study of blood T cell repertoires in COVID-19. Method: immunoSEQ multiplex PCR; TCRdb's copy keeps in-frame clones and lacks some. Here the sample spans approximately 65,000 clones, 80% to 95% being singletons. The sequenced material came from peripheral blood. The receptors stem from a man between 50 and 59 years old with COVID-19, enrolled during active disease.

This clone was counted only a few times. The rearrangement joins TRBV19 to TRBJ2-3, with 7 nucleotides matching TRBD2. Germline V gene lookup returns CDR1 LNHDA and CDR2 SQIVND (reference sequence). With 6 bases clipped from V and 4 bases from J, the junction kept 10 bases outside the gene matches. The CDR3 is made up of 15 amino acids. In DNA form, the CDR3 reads TGTGCCAGTAGCTCATACCGGGAGGTTGCAGATACGCAGTATTTT. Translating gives CASSSYREVADTQYF.

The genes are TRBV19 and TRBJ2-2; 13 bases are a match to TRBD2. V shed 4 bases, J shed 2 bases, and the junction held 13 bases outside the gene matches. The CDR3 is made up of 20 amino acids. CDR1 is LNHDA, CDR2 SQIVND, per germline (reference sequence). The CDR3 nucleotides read TGTGCCAGTAGTACCCCCGGGACAGGGACTAGCGGGACTAACACCGGGGAGCTGTTTTTT. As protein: CASSTPGTGTSGTNTGELFF.

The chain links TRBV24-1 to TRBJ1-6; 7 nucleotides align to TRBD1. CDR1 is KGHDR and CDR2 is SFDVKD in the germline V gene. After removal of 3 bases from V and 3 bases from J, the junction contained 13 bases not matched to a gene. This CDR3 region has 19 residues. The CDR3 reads CATSDLIGWDSVYNSPLHF. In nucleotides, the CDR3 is TGTGCCACCAGTGATCTAATTGGCTGGGACAGTGTCTATAATTCACCCCTCCACTTT.

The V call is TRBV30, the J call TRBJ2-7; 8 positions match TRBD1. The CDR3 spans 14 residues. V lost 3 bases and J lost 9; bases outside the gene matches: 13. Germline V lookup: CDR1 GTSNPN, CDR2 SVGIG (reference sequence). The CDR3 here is CAWSAGTGFTAQYF. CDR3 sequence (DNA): TGTGCCTGGAGCGCCGGGACAGGTTTTACTGCGCAGTACTTC.

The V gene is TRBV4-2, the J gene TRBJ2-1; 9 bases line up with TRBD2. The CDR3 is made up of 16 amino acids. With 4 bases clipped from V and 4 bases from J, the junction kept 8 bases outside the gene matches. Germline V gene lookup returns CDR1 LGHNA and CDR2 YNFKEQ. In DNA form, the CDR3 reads TGTGCCAGCAGCCCCCGGCTAGCGGGGACATACAATGAGCAGTTCTTC. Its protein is CASSPRLAGTYNEQFF.

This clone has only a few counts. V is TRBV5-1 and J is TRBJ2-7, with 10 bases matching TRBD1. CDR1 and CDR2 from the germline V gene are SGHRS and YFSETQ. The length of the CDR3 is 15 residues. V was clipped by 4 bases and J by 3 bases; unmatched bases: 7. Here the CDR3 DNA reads TGCGCCAGCAGCCTCCACCGGGACAGGGGCTACGAGCAGTACTTC. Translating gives CASSLHRDRGYEQYF.

The CDR3 DNA sequence: TGTGCCGGATCGACAGGGGTGAACACTGAAGCTTTCTTT. This encodes CAGSTGVNTEAFF. The chain carries TRBV2 and TRBJ1-1, with TRBD1 identical over 8 bases. CDR1 is SNHLY and CDR2 is FYNNEI in the germline V gene. CDR3 length: 13 residues. Losses at the gene ends were 11 bases for V and 0 bases for J; bases not matched to a gene: 5.

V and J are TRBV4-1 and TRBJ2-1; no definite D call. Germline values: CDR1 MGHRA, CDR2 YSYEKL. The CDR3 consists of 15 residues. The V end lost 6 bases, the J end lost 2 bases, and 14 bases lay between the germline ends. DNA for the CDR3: TGCGCCAGCAGGACGAGGCCCGCCCCCTACAATGAGCAGTTCTTC. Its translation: CASRTRPAPYNEQFF.

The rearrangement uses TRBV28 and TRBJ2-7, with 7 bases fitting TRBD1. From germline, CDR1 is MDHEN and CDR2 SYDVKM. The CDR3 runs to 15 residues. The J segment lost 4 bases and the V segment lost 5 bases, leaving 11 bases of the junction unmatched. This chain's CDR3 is CASSEPGQRVYEQYF. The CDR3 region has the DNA TGTGCCAGCAGTGAACCGGGACAGAGGGTTTACGAGCAGTACTTC.